This note documents a single T cell receptor (beta chain) sequence. In the original processing: Estimation of nucleated cell counts was performed using reference gene primer amplification. Assay used: immunoSEQ multiplex PCR; TCRdb lists only in-frame clones, some missing. The DNA was the basis for D and trimming; V, J and clone size are from that table. The sample holds about 180,000 clones; roughly 85% are singletons and the top ten take roughly 8.9%. In Cohort 3, a recovered donor had either two negative PCRs, clearance, or symptom resolution. The record originates from a study of blood T cell repertoires in COVID-19. The overall study: In each case, the material was cDNA or gDNA derived from T cells, B-cell-depleted T cells, or PBMCs.

The CDR3 has 15 residues. Germline-derived CDR1 and CDR2 are LNHNV and YYDKDF (reference sequence). Trimming shortened V by 3 bases and J by 0 bases, and 9 bases separated the two germline ends. The origin of this receptor is a young woman who had recovered from COVID-19. Material for sequencing was PBMCs or T cells enriched from blood (not recorded which). The chain uses TRBV15 and TRBJ2-4; D perhaps matches TRBD2 (6 bases). The CDR3 spells CATSRTGEAKNIQYF. Written as DNA, the CDR3 is TGTGCCACCAGCAGGACGGGGGAAGCCAAAAACATTCAGTACTTC.